This T cell receptor (beta chain) was recorded in a study of blood T cells in healthy people across ages. Trimming removed 0 bases at V and 0 bases at J, with 3 bases between. From germline, CDR1 is MGHRA and CDR2 YSYEKL. The CDR3 length is 15 residues. Study-level points and caveats: Greater diversity and more naive CD4+ cells were seen in long-lived donors than in aged donors.

Using a J-beta primer mix together with a sample-barcoded 5' primer, a second PCR was run for roughly 7 to 12 cycles. Each CDR3 protein gets one entry after TCRdb re-called the 5' RACE reads with MiXCR. The sample has about 1,600,000 distinct CDR3 sequences, 42% seen once. Comment on this clonotype: Its target is not known.

The sequence was obtained from a woman aged 18 to 35 in good health. Sequencing was done on a sample of blood. This chain links TRBV4-1 with TRBJ2-6; no reliable D call. CDR3 in amino acids: CASSQEASGANVLTF. The CDR3 DNA reads as TGCGCCAGCAGCCAAGAAGCCTCTGGGGCCAACGTCCTGACTTTC.